What follows are 29 T cell receptor beta chains derived from one specimen sequenced in a study of shared clonotypes between healthy human individuals. Produced via immunoSEQ multiplex PCR; TCRdb's table is partial and in-frame only. The top ten clones hold around 0.13% of a sample with a few million clones, 90% to 97% of them seen once. The sequencing input was naive CD4+ T cells sorted from blood. Subset meaning: CD45RA+ positively selected. The source of these receptors is a man younger than 35 in good health.

The chain combines TRBV19 with TRBJ1-2, with 10 bases lining up with TRBD1. After removal of 6 bases from V and 2 bases from J, the junction contained 3 bases not matched to a gene. Germline V gene lookup returns CDR1 LNHDA and CDR2 SQIVND (reference sequence). This CDR3 comprises 14 residues. The CDR3 nucleotides are TGTGCCAGTAGGCGACAGGGGGCAAACTATGGCTACACCTTC. Protein product: CASRRQGANYGYTF.

J is TRBJ2-7 and V is TRBV11-3; a possible D gene is TRBD2 (6 bases). V dropped 1 base and J dropped 4 bases, with 17 bases sitting between them. CDR1 and CDR2 (germline): SGHNT, YENEEA. The CDR3 is 16 amino acids. CDR3 sequence reads: CASSLGLRDGDYEQYF. DNA of the CDR3: TGTGCCAGCAGCTTAGGACTGCGGGACGGAGATTACGAGCAGTACTTC.

Remarks on this clone: Other nucleotide sequences from this sample produce the same CDR3. J is TRBJ1-1 and V is TRBV19, with D unresolved. The V end was cut by 3 bases, the J end by 3 bases, with 8 bases between. The CDR3 has 13 amino acids. CDR1 LNHDA and CDR2 SQIVND come from the germline V gene (reference sequence). This chain's CDR3 is CASSITGYTEAFF. The CDR3 DNA sequence: TGTGCCAGTAGTATCACGGGATACACTGAAGCTTTCTTT.

The chain has TRBV28 and TRBJ2-7; the D gene is possibly TRBD1 (6 bases). The germline V gene encodes CDR1 MDHEN and CDR2 SYDVKM. The CDR3 consists of 15 residues. Trimming pared 4 bases from V and 5 bases from J, leaving 18 bases between. The CDR3 loop is CASSSPTGRINEQYF. CDR3 bases: TGTGCCAGCAGTTCCCCCACAGGGAGAATCAACGAGCAGTACTTC.

The rearrangement joins TRBV30 to TRBJ2-4; 12 positions match TRBD2. Germline V gives CDR1 GTSNPN, CDR2 SVGIG (reference sequence). This CDR3 comprises 19 residues. V lost 0 bases and J lost 0; bases outside the gene matches: 9. CDR3 nucleotides: TGTGCCTGGAGTGTACAAAGGACTAGCGGGACGAGAGCCAAAAACATTCAGTACTTC. Translation gives CAWSVQRTSGTRAKNIQYF. The full variable domain, its missing parts supplied by reference TRBV30 and TRBJ2-4, is SQTIHQWPATLVQPVGSPLSLECTVEGTSNPNLYWYRQAAGRGLQLLFYSVGIGQISSEVPQNLSASRPQDRQFILSSKKLLLSDSGFYLCAWSVQRTSGTRAKNIQYFGAGTRLSVL.

Written as DNA, the CDR3 is TGTGCCAGCAGGGACAGAGGGAATCAGCCCCAGCATTTT. This gives the protein CASRDRGNQPQHF. This chain links TRBV6-1 with TRBJ1-5; D might be TRBD1 (6 bases). The germline V gene has CDR1 MNHNS and CDR2 SASEGT. CDR3 length equals 13 residues. With 6 bases removed from V and 4 bases from J, the gap between germline ends came to 10 bases.

The chain carries TRBV6-5 and TRBJ2-2, with unresolved D. Trimming removed 3 bases at V and 0 bases at J, with 11 bases between. Germline CDR1 MNHEY, CDR2 SVGAGI. This CDR3 region has 16 residues. The CDR3 DNA reads TGTGCCAGCAGTTATACTCGACGTGCGAACACCGGGGAGCTGTTTTTT. This gives the protein CASSYTRRANTGELFF.

The J gene is TRBJ1-2, the V gene TRBV6-1, with 12 bases identical to TRBD1. Trimming took 6 bases from V and 8 from J; bases not matched to a gene: 1. The V gene's germline CDR1 is MNHNS and CDR2 SASEGT. The CDR3 extends over 12 amino acids. The CDR3 DNA is TGTGCCAGCAGCGGGACAGGGGGCGGCTACACCTTC. Protein: CASSGTGGGYTF.

The chain employs TRBV27 and TRBJ1-1; D may be TRBD1 (5 bases). The CDR3 has 16 residues. The germline V gene has CDR1 MNHEY and CDR2 SMNVEV (reference sequence). The germline V and J ends were trimmed by 5 bases and 9 bases, with 25 bases remaining between them. CDR3 DNA sequence: TGTGCCAGCAGTGGGGCTCGGAGGGGTCTTACAGAGAAAGCTTTCTTT. Protein: CASSGARRGLTEKAFF.

This chain uses TRBV4-1 with TRBJ2-2; D is ambiguous. The CDR3 length is 16 residues. V was shortened by 0 bases and J by 3 bases, with 11 bases between the two germline ends. CDR1 and CDR2 (germline): MGHRA, YSYEKL. The CDR3 spells CASSQDRYSDTGELFF. The CDR3 DNA reads as TGCGCCAGCAGCCAAGATCGGTATTCGGACACCGGGGAGCTGTTTTTT.

This clone was detected once. The chain combines TRBV18 with TRBJ2-7, with D tentatively TRBD1 (5 bases). CDR3 size: 14 residues. The germline gives CDR1 KGHSH, CDR2 LQKENI. Trimming stripped 0 bases from V and 5 bases from J, with 11 bases between. CDR3 sequence (DNA): TGTGCCAGCTCACCACCGCTTCAGGGCCACGAGCAGTACTTC. Residues: CASSPPLQGHEQYF.

The gene calls are TRBV4-1 and TRBJ2-7, with TRBD1 matching 9 bases. Looked up from germline, CDR1 is MGHRA and CDR2 is YSYEKL. CDR3 length equals 17 residues. V shed 0 bases, J shed 4 bases, and the junction held 10 bases outside the gene matches. The CDR3 region has the DNA TGCGCCAGCAGCCAAGATCTTGGCAGGACAGGGGTTTACGAGCAGTACTTC. Amino acids: CASSQDLGRTGVYEQYF.

To note about this clone: Other DNA sequences within the sample encode an identical CDR3. V and J are TRBV6-6 and TRBJ2-7; 8 positions agree with TRBD1. Trimming removed 2 bases from V and 3 bases from J; junction bases left unmatched: 3. This CDR3 contains 14 residues. From germline, CDR1 is MNHNY and CDR2 SVGAGI (reference sequence). CDR3 DNA: TGTGCCAGCAGTTACGACAGGGGAAGCTACGAGCAGTACTTC. Residues: CASSYDRGSYEQYF.

V gene TRBV6-1 combines with J gene TRBJ1-1; no clear D. This CDR3 region has 13 residues. Germline lookup yields CDR1 MNHNS and CDR2 SASEGT. V shed 1 base and J shed 6 bases, with 9 bases lying between them. The CDR3 protein is CASSEGETAEAFF. In DNA, the CDR3 is TGTGCCAGCAGTGAAGGGGAGACGGCTGAAGCTTTCTTT.

The gene calls are TRBV18 and TRBJ2-2, with 8 bases lining up with TRBD1. The germline V gene has CDR1 KGHSH and CDR2 LQKENI. J gave up 4 bases and V 0 bases, and 4 bases lay outside the gene matches. The CDR3 sequence is 16 residues long. This CDR3 is CASSPPDRAGTGELFF. DNA of the CDR3: TGTGCCAGCTCACCACCGGACAGGGCGGGCACCGGGGAGCTGTTTTTT.

The chain recombines TRBV30 with TRBJ1-3, with D hard to call. The V end lost 5 bases, the J end lost 0 bases, and 14 bases lay between the germline ends. The CDR3 is 15 amino acids. The germline V gene encodes CDR1 GTSNPN and CDR2 SVGIG (reference sequence). The CDR3, as DNA: TGTGCCTGGTTCCCCAGAGGATTCTCTGGAAACACCATATATTTT. Translated, it gives CAWFPRGFSGNTIYF.

The chain couples TRBV7-9 to TRBJ1-4; 10 bases match TRBD1. Germline V lookup: CDR1 SEHNR, CDR2 FQNEAQ (reference sequence). The CDR3 is made up of 16 amino acids. V lost 5 bases, J lost 3 bases, and 6 bases stayed unmatched. The DNA of the CDR3 is TGTGCCAGCAGCGCGACAGGGGGCGCGGCTAATGAAAAACTGTTTTTT. Translating gives CASSATGGAANEKLFF.

The chain couples TRBV6-5 to TRBJ1-6, with no clear D. This CDR3 spans 14 amino acids. Looked up from germline, CDR1 is MNHEY and CDR2 is SVGAGI. Trimming left V 7 bases short and J 10 bases short, with 17 bases between. This CDR3 reads CASTKVALGSPLHF. The CDR3 DNA follows: TGTGCCAGCACCAAGGTGGCCCTCGGGTCACCCCTCCACTTT.

As concerns this clone: This CDR3 is also generated by other DNA sequences in the sample. This chain links TRBV27 with TRBJ1-2; 9 bases fit TRBD1. The V segment lost 4 bases and the J segment 4 bases; nucleotides outside the gene matches: 7. The CDR3 is 15 amino acids. In germline, CDR1 is MNHEY, CDR2 SMNVEV (reference sequence). The CDR3 DNA is TGTGCCAGCAGTTCCCCGGGACAGGGTGCCTATGGCTACACCTTC. It is translated as CASSSPGQGAYGYTF.

CDR3 sequence reads: CASSPGTGGFYIQYF. CDR3 sequence (DNA): TGTGCCAGCAGCCCAGGGACAGGGGGATTTTACATTCAGTACTTC. The rearrangement uses TRBV7-2 and TRBJ2-4; 11 bases fit TRBD1. This CDR3 contains 15 residues. The V segment lost 5 bases and the J segment 8 bases; nucleotides outside the gene matches: 8. The germline CDR1 and CDR2 sequences are SGHTA and FQGNSA.

J is TRBJ1-4 and V is TRBV20-1; the D is unclear. This CDR3 region has 11 residues. V lost 5 bases and J 8 bases, leaving 9 bases between the germline ends. CDR1 DFQATT and CDR2 SNEGSKA come from the germline V gene (reference sequence). CDR3 bases: TGCAGTGCTTGGAGGGAAGAAAAACTGTTTTTT. It translates to CSAWREEKLFF.

As regards this clone: The identical CDR3 is also encoded by other nucleotide sequences in the sample. The V and J genes are TRBV5-1 and TRBJ1-5; 7 bases are a match to TRBD1. This CDR3 region has 15 residues. Germline values: CDR1 SGHRS, CDR2 YFSETQ. The V segment lost 5 bases and the J segment 2 bases; nucleotides outside the gene matches: 7. DNA for the CDR3: TGCGCCAGCAGTTCTACAGGGGACGGCAATCAGCCCCAGCATTTT. Amino acids: CASSSTGDGNQPQHF.

The J gene is TRBJ2-3, the V gene TRBV7-8; D is unclear. V dropped 5 bases and J dropped 7 bases, with 13 bases sitting between them. The CDR3 consists of 13 residues. Per germline, CDR1 SGHVS and CDR2 FQNEAQ. The CDR3 coding sequence is TGTGCCAGCAGCATAGGGCGATACAATACGCAGTATTTT. This translates into CASSIGRYNTQYF.

The J gene is TRBJ2-1, the V gene TRBV6-1, with 9 bases matching TRBD1. V shed 10 bases, J shed 7 bases, and the junction held 14 bases outside the gene matches. The V gene's germline CDR1 is MNHNS and CDR2 SASEGT. This CDR3 is built from 15 residues. The CDR3 sequence is CATGWGDRVVNEQFF. The CDR3 DNA sequence: TGTGCCACCGGGTGGGGGGACAGGGTCGTTAATGAGCAGTTCTTC.

The chain joins TRBV5-1 to TRBJ1-2, with TRBD1 matching over 9 bases. The ends lost 4 bases at V and 5 bases at J; junction bases unmatched: 12. This CDR3 has 16 residues. From germline, CDR1 is SGHRS and CDR2 YFSETQ. CDR3 DNA sequence: TGCGCCAGCAGCGGGGGGACAGGGAACACCGTATATGGCTACACCTTC. Translation gives CASSGGTGNTVYGYTF.

The chain has TRBV10-2 and TRBJ1-2, with unresolved D. With 6 bases removed from V and 3 bases from J, the gap between germline ends came to 11 bases. Germline V gives CDR1 WSHSY, CDR2 SAAADI. The CDR3 sequence is 13 residues long. Here the CDR3 DNA reads TGCGCCAGCAGCCTACAGAGAGACTATGGCTACACCTTC. As protein: CASSLQRDYGYTF.

V is TRBV27 and J is TRBJ2-4; 11 bases fit TRBD2. This CDR3 spans 22 amino acids. The germline V gene has CDR1 MNHEY and CDR2 SMNVEV (reference sequence). The trim removed 7 bases at V and 3 bases at J, leaving 26 bases unmatched. CDR3 loop: CASKRKRDPGLAGGRVKNIQYF. CDR3 nucleotides: TGTGCCAGCAAAAGAAAGAGAGACCCTGGGCTAGCGGGAGGTCGGGTCAAAAACATTCAGTACTTC.

The rearrangement joins TRBV21-1 to TRBJ2-7. TRBV21-1 is marked as a pseudogene. The CDR3 has 16 residues. The CDR3 spells CASSQPLSPGVDEQYF. CDR3 nucleotide sequence: TGTGCCAGCAGCCAACCCCTATCCCCGGGCGTGGACGAGCAGTACTTC.

This rearrangement joins TRBV7-8 to TRBJ2-7, with D unresolved. The CDR3 totals 13 residues. V was shortened by 0 bases and J by 7 bases, with 10 bases between the two germline ends. Germline CDR1 reads SGHVS; CDR2 reads FQNEAQ. The CDR3, as DNA: TGTGCCAGCAGCTTAGCTCAGCACCGGGAGCAGTACTTC. Translation: CASSLAQHREQYF.